This T cell receptor beta chain was retrieved from a study of T-cell reconstitution after alpha-beta-depleted transplantation in children. Unique molecular identifiers featured in how the TCRbeta library was prepared. TCRdb reprocessed the PCR reads via MiXCR and lists one record per CDR3 protein. The sample holds approximately 350,000 distinct CDR3 sequences; under 20% are singletons and the top ten take about 41%. Overall study findings and caveats: Several hundred graft clones that had expanded were reportedly the source of alpha-beta T cells about two months after transplant. Newly produced T cells mostly accounted for T-cell counts and diversity one year post-transplant.

This clonotype was found a few times. Its target is not known. This CDR3 contains 13 residues. V was pared by 2 bases and J by 4 bases, with 6 bases between. CDR1 and CDR2 (germline): SGHDN, FVKESK. This receptor was identified in a male patient aged 2-10 years who had a stem cell transplant for acute lymphoblastic leukemia, so the T cells may come from the graft donor. The genes are TRBV14 and TRBJ2-1; unclear D gene. The material was PBMCs, mostly from graft donor cells, obtained 360 days after TCRalphabeta/CD19-depleted stem cell transplant. The CDR3 sequence: CASSQWGYNEQFF. Here the CDR3 DNA reads TGTGCCAGCAGCCAATGGGGTTACAATGAGCAGTTCTTC.